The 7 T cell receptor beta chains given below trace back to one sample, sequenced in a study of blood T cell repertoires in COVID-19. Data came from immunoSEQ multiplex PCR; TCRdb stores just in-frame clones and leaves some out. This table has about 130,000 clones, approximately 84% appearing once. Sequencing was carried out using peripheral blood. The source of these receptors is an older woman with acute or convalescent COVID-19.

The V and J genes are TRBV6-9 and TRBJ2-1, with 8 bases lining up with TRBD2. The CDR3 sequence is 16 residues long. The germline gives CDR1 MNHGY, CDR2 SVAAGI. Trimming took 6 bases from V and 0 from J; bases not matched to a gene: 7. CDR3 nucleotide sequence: TGTGCCAGCAGCCAAGGACTAGCAAGCTCCTACAATGAGCAGTTCTTC. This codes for CASSQGLASSYNEQFF.

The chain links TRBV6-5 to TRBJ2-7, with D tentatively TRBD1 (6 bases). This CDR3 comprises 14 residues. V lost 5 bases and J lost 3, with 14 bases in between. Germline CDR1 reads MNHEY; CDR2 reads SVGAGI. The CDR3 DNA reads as TGTGCCAGCAGTCATCGACACAGGGACTACGAGCAGTACTTC. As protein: CASSHRHRDYEQYF.

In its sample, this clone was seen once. In nucleotides, the CDR3 is TGTGCCAGCAGCTCCTCAGCGTCCTTAACCTACGAGCAGTACTTC. Its translation: CASSSSASLTYEQYF. The rearrangement joins TRBV5-5 to TRBJ2-7; D remains ambiguous. Germline CDR1 and CDR2: SGHKS and YYEKEE (reference sequence). Trimming pared 3 bases from V and 2 bases from J, leaving 15 bases between. This CDR3 region has 15 residues.

CDR3 protein: CASSPRRWEGGYTF. The CDR3 DNA sequence: TGTGCCAGCAGTCCTCGGAGGTGGGAAGGGGGCTACACCTTC. The chain carries TRBV27 and TRBJ1-2; D remains unclear. CDR1 is MNHEY, CDR2 SMNVEV, per germline (reference sequence). The germline V and J ends were trimmed by 5 bases and 8 bases, with 18 bases remaining between them. The length of the CDR3 is 14 residues.

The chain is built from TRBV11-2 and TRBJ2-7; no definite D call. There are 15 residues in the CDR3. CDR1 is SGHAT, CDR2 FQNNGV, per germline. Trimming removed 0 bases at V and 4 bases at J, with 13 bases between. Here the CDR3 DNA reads TGTGCCAGCAGCTTAGATTCACAGAGCTTATACGAGCAGTACTTC. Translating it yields CASSLDSQSLYEQYF.

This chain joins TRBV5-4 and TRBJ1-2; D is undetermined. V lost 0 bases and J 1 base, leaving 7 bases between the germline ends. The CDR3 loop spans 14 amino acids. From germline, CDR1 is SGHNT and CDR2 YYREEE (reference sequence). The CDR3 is CASSLDNLNYGYTF. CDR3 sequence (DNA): TGTGCCAGCAGCTTGGACAACCTTAACTATGGCTACACCTTC.

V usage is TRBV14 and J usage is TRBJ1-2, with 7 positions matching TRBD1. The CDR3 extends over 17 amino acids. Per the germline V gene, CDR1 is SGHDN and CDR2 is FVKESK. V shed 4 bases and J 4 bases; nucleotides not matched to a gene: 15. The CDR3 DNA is TGTGCCAGCAGCCCTCGACAGGGTGGGCTCGATCCCTATGGCTACACCTTC. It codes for CASSPRQGGLDPYGYTF.